A single sample is the source of the 2 T cell receptor beta chains below, sequenced in a study of OX40 agonist ivuxolimab in advanced cancers. Here immunoSEQ multiplex PCR was the method, and the copy in TCRdb shows in-frame clones only, minus some. The repertoire holds around 60,000 clones, with approximately 90% as singletons. This material consisted of CD4+ or CD8+ T cells sorted from blood, taken in a trial of the OX40 agonist ivuxolimab. The receptors were gathered from an adult with an advanced solid tumor such as melanoma, head and neck, liver or kidney cancer.

The chain couples TRBV19 to TRBJ2-7; the match to TRBD1 covers 10 bases. Looked up from germline, CDR1 is LNHDA and CDR2 is SQIVND (reference sequence). V lost 3 bases, J lost 5 bases, and 4 bases stayed unmatched. This CDR3 spans 14 amino acids. CDR3 amino acids: CASSIWDRGDEQYF. CDR3 bases: TGTGCCAGTAGTATCTGGGACAGGGGTGACGAGCAGTACTTC.

The rearrangement links TRBV9 to TRBJ1-1; the D gene is possibly TRBD1 (6 bases). The germline V gene encodes CDR1 SGDLS and CDR2 YYNGEE. This CDR3 is built from 16 residues. Trimming left V 3 bases short and J 4 bases short, with 19 bases between. The CDR3 nucleotides are TGTGCCAGCAGCGAACGTCCGGGGGGGGCCGCCACTGAAGCTTTCTTT. Residues: CASSERPGGAATEAFF.